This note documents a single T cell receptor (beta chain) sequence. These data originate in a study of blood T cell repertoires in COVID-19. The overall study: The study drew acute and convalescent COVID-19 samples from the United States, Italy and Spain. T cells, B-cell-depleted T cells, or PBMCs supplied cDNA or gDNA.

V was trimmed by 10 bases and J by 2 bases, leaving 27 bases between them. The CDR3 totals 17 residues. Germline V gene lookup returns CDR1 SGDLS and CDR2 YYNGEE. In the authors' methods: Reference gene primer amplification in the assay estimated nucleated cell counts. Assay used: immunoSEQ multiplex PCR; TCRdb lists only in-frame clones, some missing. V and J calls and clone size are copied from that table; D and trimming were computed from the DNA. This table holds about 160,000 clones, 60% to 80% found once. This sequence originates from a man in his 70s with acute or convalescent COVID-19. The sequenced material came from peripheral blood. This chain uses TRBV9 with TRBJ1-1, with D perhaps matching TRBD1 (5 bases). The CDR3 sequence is CASAVGGGVFANTEAFF. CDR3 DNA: TGTGCCTCAGCAGTTGGTGGAGGGGTTTTCGCCAACACTGAAGCTTTCTTT.